This entry features one TCR beta chain sequence. The CDR3 sequence is 14 residues long. The ends were cut back, 5 bases at V and 4 bases at J, with 14 bases in the middle. Germline CDR1 reads LGHDT; CDR2 reads YNNKEL (reference sequence). Original data processing: Scientists estimated how many nucleated cells there were by amplifying reference gene primers. Libraries were prepared by immunoSEQ multiplex PCR; TCRdb keeps only in-frame clonotypes and omits some of them. V, J and clone size reflect that table, while D and trimming were determined from the DNA. The table lists more than 95,000 clones, over 70% of them singletons. This entry is derived from a study of blood T cell repertoires in COVID-19. Study in general: Material from acute and convalescent COVID-19 was sourced from the United States, Italy and Spain. Sample material is recorded as cDNA or gDNA derived from T cells, B-cell-depleted T cells, or PBMCs.

The sample taken for sequencing was peripheral blood. The chain joins TRBV3-1 (or the pseudogene TRBV3-2) to TRBJ1-2; D call uncertain. The receptor comes from a man aged 55 to 70 with acute or convalescent COVID-19. This chain's CDR3 is CASSTAGRSYGYTF. CDR3 DNA: TGTGCCAGCAGCACGGCGGGCAGGAGCTATGGCTACACCTTC.